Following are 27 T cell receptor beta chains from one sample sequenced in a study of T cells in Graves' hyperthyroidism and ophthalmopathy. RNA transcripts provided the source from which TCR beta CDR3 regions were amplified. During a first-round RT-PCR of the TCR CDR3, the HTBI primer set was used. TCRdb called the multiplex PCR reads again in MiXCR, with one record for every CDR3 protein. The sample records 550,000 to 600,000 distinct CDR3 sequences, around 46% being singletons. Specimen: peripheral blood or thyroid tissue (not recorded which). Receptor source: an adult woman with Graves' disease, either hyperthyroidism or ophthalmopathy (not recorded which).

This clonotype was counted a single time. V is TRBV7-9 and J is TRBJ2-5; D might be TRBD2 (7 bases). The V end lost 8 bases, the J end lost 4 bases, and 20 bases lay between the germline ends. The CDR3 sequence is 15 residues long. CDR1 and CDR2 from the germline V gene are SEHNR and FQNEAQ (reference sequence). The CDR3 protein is CASLSLAGAGETQYF. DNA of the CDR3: TGTGCCAGCCTCTCACTGGCGGGGGCTGGAGAGACCCAGTACTTC.

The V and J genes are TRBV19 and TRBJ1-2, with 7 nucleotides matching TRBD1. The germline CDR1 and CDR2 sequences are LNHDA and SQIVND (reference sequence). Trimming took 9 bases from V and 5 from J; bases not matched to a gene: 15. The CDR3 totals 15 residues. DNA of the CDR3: TGTGCCAGCAGTTACTCCGGGACAGCGGGATATGGCTACACCTTC. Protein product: CASSYSGTAGYGYTF. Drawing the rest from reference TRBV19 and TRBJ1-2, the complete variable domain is DGGITQSPKYLFRKEGQNVTLSCEQNLNHDAMYWYRQDPGQGLRLIYYSQIVNDFQKGDIAEGYSVSREKKESFPLTVTSAQKNPTAFYLCASSYSGTAGYGYTFGSGTRLTVV.

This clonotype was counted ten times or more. The CDR3 loop reads CASGLVRDRAETQYF. The CDR3 bases are TGTGCTAGTGGTTTGGTCCGGGACAGGGCCGAGACCCAGTACTTC. V gene TRBV12-5 combines with J gene TRBJ2-5; 9 nucleotides match TRBD1. The CDR3 is 15 residues long. The germline CDR1 and CDR2 sequences are LGHNT and FRNRAP. The junction had 4 bases not matched to a gene; V was cut back by 0 bases and J by 5 bases.

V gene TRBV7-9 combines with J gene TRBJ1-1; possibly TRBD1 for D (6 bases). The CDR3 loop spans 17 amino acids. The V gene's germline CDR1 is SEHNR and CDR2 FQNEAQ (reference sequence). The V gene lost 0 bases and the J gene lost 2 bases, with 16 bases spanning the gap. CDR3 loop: CASSLARLGAFNTEAFF. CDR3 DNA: TGTGCCAGCAGCTTAGCCCGGCTGGGGGCATTCAACACTGAAGCTTTCTTT.

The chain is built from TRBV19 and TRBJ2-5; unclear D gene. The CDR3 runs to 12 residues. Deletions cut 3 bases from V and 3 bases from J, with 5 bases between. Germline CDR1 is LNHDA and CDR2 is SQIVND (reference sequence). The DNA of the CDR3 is TGTGCCAGTAGTATCCCGGAAGAGACCCAGTACTTC. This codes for CASSIPEETQYF.

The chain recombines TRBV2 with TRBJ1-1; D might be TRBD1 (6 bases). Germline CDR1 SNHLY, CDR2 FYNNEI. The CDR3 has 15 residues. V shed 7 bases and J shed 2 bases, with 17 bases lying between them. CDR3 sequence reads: CASIFVPQGNTEAFF. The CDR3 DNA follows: TGTGCCAGCATTTTTGTTCCACAGGGAAACACTGAAGCTTTCTTT. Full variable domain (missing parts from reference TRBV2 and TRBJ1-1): EPEVTQTPSHQVTQMGQEVILRCVPISNHLYFYWYRQILGQKVEFLVSFYNNEISEKSEIFDDQFSVERPDGSNFTLKIRSTKLEDSAMYFCASIFVPQGNTEAFFGQGTRLTVV.

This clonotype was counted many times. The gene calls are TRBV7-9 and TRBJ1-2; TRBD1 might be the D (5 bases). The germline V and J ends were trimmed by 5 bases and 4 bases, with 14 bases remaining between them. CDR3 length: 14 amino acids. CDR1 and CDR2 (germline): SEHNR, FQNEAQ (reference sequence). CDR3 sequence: CASSGRPGTYGYTF. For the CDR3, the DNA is TGTGCCAGCAGCGGGCGGCCCGGGACCTATGGCTACACCTTC.

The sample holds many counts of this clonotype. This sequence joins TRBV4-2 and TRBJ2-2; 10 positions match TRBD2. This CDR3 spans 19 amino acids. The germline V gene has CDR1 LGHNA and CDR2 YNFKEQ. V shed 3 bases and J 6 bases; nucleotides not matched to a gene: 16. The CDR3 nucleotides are TGTGCCAGCAGCCACCGGGGGGCTAGCGGGAGTCTGGTGGCCGGGGAGCTGTTTTTT. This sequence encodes CASSHRGASGSLVAGELFF.

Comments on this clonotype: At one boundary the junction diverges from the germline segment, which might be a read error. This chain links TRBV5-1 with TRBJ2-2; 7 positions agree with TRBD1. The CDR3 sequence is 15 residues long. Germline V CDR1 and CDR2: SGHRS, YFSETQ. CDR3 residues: CASSPRTGNTGELFF. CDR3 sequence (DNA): TGTGCCAGCAGTCCTCGGACAGGGAACACCGGGGAGCTGTTTTTT.

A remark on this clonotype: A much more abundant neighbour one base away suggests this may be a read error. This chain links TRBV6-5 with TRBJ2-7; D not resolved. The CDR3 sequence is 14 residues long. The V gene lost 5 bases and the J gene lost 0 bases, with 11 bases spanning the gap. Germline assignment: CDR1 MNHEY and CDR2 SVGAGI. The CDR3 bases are TGTGCCAGCAGTCACGCAAAAAGCTCCTACGAGCAGTACTTC. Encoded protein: CASSHAKSSYEQYF.

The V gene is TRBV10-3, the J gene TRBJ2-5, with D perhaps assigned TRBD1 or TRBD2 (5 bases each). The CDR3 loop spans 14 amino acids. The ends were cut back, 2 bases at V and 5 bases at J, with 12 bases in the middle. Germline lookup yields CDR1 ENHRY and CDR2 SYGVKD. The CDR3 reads CAISEEGPWETQYF. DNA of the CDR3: TGTGCCATCAGTGAGGAGGGGCCGTGGGAGACCCAGTACTTC.

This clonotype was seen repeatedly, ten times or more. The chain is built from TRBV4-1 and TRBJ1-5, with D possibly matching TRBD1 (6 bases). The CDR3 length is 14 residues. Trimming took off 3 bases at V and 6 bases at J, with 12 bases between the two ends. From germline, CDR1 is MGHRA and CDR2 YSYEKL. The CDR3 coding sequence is TGCGCCAGCAGCCAGGGATTGGGGGCTCAGCCCCAGCATTTT. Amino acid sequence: CASSQGLGAQPQHF.

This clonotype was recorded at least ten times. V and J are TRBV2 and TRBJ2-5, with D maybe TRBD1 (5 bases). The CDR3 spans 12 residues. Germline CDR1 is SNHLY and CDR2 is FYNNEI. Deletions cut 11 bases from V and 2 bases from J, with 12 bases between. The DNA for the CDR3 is TGTGCCGGCCGGACAAATCAAGAGACCCAGTACTTC. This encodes CAGRTNQETQYF.

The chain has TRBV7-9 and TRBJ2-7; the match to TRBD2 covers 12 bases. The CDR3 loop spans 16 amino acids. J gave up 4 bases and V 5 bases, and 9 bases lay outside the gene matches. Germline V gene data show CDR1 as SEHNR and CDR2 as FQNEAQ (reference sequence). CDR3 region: CASSVDLAGGRYEQYF. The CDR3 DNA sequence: TGTGCCAGCAGCGTCGACCTAGCGGGAGGGCGTTACGAGCAGTACTTC.

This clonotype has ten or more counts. The CDR3 loop reads CASSQQGVTNQPQHF. As DNA, the CDR3 is TGCGCCAGCAGCCAACAGGGGGTTACTAATCAGCCCCAGCATTTT. The chain employs TRBV4-1 and TRBJ1-5; 7 bases are shared with TRBD1. This CDR3 is 15 amino acids long. V lost 2 bases and J lost 4; bases outside the gene matches: 5. Germline-derived CDR1 and CDR2 are MGHRA and YSYEKL.

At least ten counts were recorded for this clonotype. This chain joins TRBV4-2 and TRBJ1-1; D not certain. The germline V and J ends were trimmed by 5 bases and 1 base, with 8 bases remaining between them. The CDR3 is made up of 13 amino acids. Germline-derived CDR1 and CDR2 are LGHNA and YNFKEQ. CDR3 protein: CASSINRNTEAFF. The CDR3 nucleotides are TGTGCCAGCAGCATAAACAGGAACACTGAAGCTTTCTTT.

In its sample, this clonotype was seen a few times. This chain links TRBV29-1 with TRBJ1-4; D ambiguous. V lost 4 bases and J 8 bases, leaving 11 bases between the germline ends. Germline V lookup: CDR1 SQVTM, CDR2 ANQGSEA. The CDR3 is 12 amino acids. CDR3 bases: TGCAGCGTTGCGGTCGCCAGGGAAAAACTGTTTTTT. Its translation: CSVAVAREKLFF.

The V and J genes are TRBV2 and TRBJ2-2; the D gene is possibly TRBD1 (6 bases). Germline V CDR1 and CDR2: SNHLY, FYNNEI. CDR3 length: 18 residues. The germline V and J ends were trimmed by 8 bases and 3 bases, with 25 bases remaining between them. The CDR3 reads CASLTGTWVMRDTGELFF. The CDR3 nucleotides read TGTGCCAGCCTCACCGGGACATGGGTGATGCGAGACACCGGGGAGCTGTTTTTT.

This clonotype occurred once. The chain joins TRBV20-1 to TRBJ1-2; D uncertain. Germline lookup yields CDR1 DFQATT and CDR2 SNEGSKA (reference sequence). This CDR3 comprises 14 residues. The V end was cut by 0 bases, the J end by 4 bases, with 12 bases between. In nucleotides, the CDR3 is TGCAGTGCTAGAGAAGAAGGCGTTAGCTATGGCTACACCTTC. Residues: CSAREEGVSYGYTF.

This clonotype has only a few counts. CDR3 loop: CATGQALGTDTQYF. The CDR3, as DNA: TGTGCCACCGGACAGGCCCTCGGAACAGATACGCAGTATTTT. This chain connects TRBV10-3 to TRBJ2-3; 7 positions agree with TRBD1. From germline, CDR1 is ENHRY and CDR2 SYGVKD. Germline trimming cut 10 bases from V and 3 bases from J; bases unmatched to any gene: 10. The CDR3 length is 14 residues.

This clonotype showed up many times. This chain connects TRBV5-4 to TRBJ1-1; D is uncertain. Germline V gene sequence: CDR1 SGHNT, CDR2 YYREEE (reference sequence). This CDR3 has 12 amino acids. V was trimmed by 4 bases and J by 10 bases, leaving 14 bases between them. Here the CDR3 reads CASSRTGFGAFF. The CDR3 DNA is TGTGCCAGCAGCCGGACGGGGTTTGGAGCTTTCTTT.

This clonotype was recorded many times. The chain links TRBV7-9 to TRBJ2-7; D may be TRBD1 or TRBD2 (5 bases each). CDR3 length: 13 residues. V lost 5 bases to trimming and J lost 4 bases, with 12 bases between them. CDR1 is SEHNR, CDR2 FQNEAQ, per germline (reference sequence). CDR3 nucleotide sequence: TGTGCCAGCAGCCCACTGGGGGAATACGAGCAGTACTTC. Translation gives CASSPLGEYEQYF. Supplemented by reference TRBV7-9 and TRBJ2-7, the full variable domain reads DTGVSQNPRHKITKRGQNVTFRCDPISEHNRLYWYRQTLGQGPEFLTYFQNEAQLEKSRLLSDRFSAERPKGSFSTLEIQRTEQGDSAMYLCASSPLGEYEQYFGPGTRLTVT.

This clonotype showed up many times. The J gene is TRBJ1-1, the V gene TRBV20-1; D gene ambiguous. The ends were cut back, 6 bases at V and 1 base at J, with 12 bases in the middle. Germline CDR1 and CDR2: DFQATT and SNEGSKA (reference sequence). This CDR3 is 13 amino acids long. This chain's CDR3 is CSAPSPGNTEAFF. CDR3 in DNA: TGCAGTGCCCCTAGCCCAGGGAACACTGAAGCTTTCTTT.

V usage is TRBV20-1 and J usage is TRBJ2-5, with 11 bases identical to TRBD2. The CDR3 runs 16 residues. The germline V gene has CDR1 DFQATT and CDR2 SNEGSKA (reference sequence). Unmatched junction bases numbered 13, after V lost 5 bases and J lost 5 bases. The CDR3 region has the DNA TGCAGTGCTCTCTCCCCCGGGACTAGCGGATTGGAGACCCAGTACTTC. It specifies CSALSPGTSGLETQYF.

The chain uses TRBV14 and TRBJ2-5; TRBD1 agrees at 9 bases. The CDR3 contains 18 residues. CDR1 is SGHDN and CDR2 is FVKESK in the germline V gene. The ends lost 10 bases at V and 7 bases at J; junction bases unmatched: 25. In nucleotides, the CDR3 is TGTGCCACCCCGGGCTACGAGTATGGGACAGGGTTCGGTACGACCCAGTACTTC. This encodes CATPGYEYGTGFGTTQYF.

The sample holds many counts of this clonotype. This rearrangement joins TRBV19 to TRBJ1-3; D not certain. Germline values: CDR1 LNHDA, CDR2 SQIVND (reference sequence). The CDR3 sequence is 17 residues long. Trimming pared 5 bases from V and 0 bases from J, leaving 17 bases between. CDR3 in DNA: TGTGCCAGTAGTTCCTGGGCCTCCGGTCCCTCTGGAAACACCATATATTTT. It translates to CASSSWASGPSGNTIYF. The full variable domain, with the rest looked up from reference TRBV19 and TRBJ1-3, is DGGITQSPKYLFRKEGQNVTLSCEQNLNHDAMYWYRQDPGQGLRLIYYSQIVNDFQKGDIAEGYSVSREKKESFPLTVTSAQKNPTAFYLCASSSWASGPSGNTIYFGEGSWLTVV.

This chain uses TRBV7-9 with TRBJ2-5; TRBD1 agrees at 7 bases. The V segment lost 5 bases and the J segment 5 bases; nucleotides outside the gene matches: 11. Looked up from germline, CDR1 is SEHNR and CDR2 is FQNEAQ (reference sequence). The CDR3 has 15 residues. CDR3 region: CASSPRGNTGETQYF. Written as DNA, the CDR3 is TGTGCCAGCAGCCCCAGGGGGAACACCGGGGAGACCCAGTACTTC. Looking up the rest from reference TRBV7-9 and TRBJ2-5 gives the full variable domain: DTGVSQNPRHKITKRGQNVTFRCDPISEHNRLYWYRQTLGQGPEFLTYFQNEAQLEKSRLLSDRFSAERPKGSFSTLEIQRTEQGDSAMYLCASSPRGNTGETQYFGPGTRLLVL.